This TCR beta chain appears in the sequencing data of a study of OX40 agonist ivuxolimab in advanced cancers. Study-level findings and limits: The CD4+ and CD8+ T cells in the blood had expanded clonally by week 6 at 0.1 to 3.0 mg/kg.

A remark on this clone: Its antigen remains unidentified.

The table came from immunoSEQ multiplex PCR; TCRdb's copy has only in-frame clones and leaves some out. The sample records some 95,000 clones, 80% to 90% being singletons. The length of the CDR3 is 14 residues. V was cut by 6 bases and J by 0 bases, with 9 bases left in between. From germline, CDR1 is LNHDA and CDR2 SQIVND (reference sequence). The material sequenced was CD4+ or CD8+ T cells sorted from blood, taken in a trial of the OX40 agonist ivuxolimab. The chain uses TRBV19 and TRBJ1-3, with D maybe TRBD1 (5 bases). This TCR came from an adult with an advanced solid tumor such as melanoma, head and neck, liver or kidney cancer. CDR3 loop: CASSRQISGNTIYF. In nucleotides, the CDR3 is TGTGCCAGTAGCCGACAGATCTCTGGAAACACCATATATTTT.